This is a list of T cell receptor beta chains from one sample in a study of T cells after yellow fever vaccination. One entry per CDR3 protein results from TCRdb running MiXCR on the 5' RACE reads. This sample has roughly 32,000 distinct CDR3 sequences, with about 6.3% found just once. Material: PBMCs, either bulk or a sorted T-cell subset (CD4+, CD8+, memory, or dextramer-sorted; not recorded which), obtained on the day of the first yellow fever vaccination. Receptors originate from a man aged 18 to 30 who received the YFV17D yellow fever vaccine. Both conserved end residues are part of each CDR3. D genes are given only for firm matches.

V gene: TRBV5-1
D gene: TRBD2
J gene: TRBJ2-3
CDR3 protein: CASSSGAGGQDTQYF

V gene: TRBV18
D gene: NA
J gene: TRBJ1-1
CDR3 protein: CASSPQGEPHTEAFF

V gene: TRBV7-3
D gene: NA
J gene: TRBJ1-5
CDR3 protein: CASSLGEGNQPQHF

V gene: TRBV6-4
D gene: TRBD2
J gene: TRBJ2-1
CDR3 protein: CASSISGGQYNEQFF

V gene: TRBV5-1
D gene: NA
J gene: TRBJ2-2
CDR3 protein: CASSLIEGNTGELFF

V gene: TRBV5-6
D gene: TRBD1
J gene: TRBJ1-3
CDR3 protein: CASSKQGTAGNTIYF

V gene: TRBV11-1
D gene: TRBD1
J gene: TRBJ2-3
CDR3 protein: CASSLPRGLGDTQYF

V gene: TRBV4-3
D gene: TRBD2
J gene: TRBJ2-1
CDR3 protein: CASSQDLAGSYNEQFF

V gene: TRBV27
D gene: NA
J gene: TRBJ1-1
CDR3 protein: CARNICTEAFF

V gene: TRBV7-2
D gene: NA
J gene: TRBJ1-2
CDR3 protein: CASSSRAQERGYTF

V gene: TRBV6-4
D gene: TRBD2
J gene: TRBJ2-3
CDR3 protein: CASSDSLAGGADTQYF

V gene: TRBV7-2
D gene: NA
J gene: TRBJ1-6
CDR3 protein: CASSLAPGARQRSPLHF

V gene: TRBV11-2
D gene: NA
J gene: TRBJ1-6
CDR3 protein: CASSQVGNNSPLHF

V gene: TRBV10-3
D gene: NA
J gene: TRBJ2-5
CDR3 protein: CAAAGSQETQYF

V gene: TRBV20-1
D gene: TRBD2
J gene: TRBJ2-5
CDR3 protein: CSAGRLAGGPWETQYF

V gene: TRBV3-1
D gene: NA
J gene: TRBJ2-3
CDR3 protein: CASSRRGVADTQYF

V gene: TRBV12-2
D gene: NA
J gene: TRBJ2-5
CDR3 protein: CASRLQGETQYF

V gene: TRBV29-1
D gene: TRBD1
J gene: TRBJ2-5
CDR3 protein: CSVATGLETQYF

V gene: TRBV12-3/TRBV12-4
D gene: NA
J gene: TRBJ1-2
CDR3 protein: CASTAWGGAYGYTF

V gene: TRBV5-6
D gene: TRBD1
J gene: TRBJ2-3
CDR3 protein: CASSSRDRGMDTQYF